The TCR beta chain described here comes from a study of blood T cell repertoires in COVID-19 (dated by TCRdb to 2018 to 2020). With respect to the entire study: Samples from collaborators originated in the United States, Italy and Spain and spanned both the acute and convalescent phases of COVID-19. The dataset comprised deeply sampled blood TCRbeta repertoires from subjects exposed to, actively infected with, or recovered from COVID-19. The repertoires were released in a freely available public database intended as a resource for research on the immune response to SARS-CoV-2. The samples were drawn from two sources: the first 160 participants of the ongoing ImmuneRACE study, and 1,000 to 1,500 subjects contributed by 6 global collaborators. Where available, HLA class I and class II types were taken from metadata supplied by the sample provider and were not determined by assay-based typing. Nearly every sample came with metadata listing a de-identified subject ID, COVID-19 status, age in years and sex. The material from the prospective study consisted of cDNA or gDNA derived from T cells, B-cell-depleted T cells, or PBMCs. What the research found in general, with its limitations: The quantity of clinical and demographic metadata differed by source and by participant and was supplied without curation.

Points on this clone: This receptor's antigen is unknown. Qualities for individual bases were not recorded, and no much larger clone is one base off.

The CDR3 has 14 amino acids, counting the end cysteine and phenylalanine. Only the CDR3 region is kept as DNA, spanning 42 bases read in frame from base 1. The germline V gene specifies SGHTA as CDR1 and FQGNSA as CDR2. V ends up 3 bases short and J 4 bases short, with an unmatched junction base count of 4. Participants in the prospective study were aged roughly 18 to 100 years, lived in some 24 United States geographic areas, and enrolled through a virtual design. In the prospective study, cohorts were assigned on the basis of participant-reported clinical history obtained from a screening survey and a study questionnaire. Recovered participants in ImmuneRACE Cohort 3 were defined by two consecutive negative NP/OP PCR tests, clearance by a healthcare professional, or resolution of symptoms. Each participant in the prospective study had whole blood, serum and a nasopharyngeal or oropharyngeal swab collected by mobile phlebotomists. Participants in the prospective study had the option to provide additional blood draws and questionnaires over a roughly two-month period. Blood samples from the prospective study were shipped frozen or at room temperature prior to DNA extraction.

The immunoSEQ Assay, a bias-controlled multiplex PCR, was used to amplify TCRbeta CDR3 regions from genomic DNA. On the study's bioinformatics: The number of nucleated cells in each sample was estimated from the amplification of reference gene primers within the assay. Sequence reads were collapsed and filtered to measure the absolute abundance of every unique TCRbeta CDR3 rearrangement. For each sample, productive Simpson clonality was calculated as the square root of Simpson's diversity index across productive rearrangements. In TCRdb, the immuneACCESS table is reduced to in-frame sequences with V and J assigned. These tables do not hold every clone; where another copy was compared, an unresolved V gene accounts for under half, and the others remain unexplained. The DNA was the basis for D and trimming; V, J and clone size are from that table. The sample yields around 480,000 clones; approximately 90% were counted once. Under 0.85% of the sample belongs to the ten largest clones.

The V and J genes are TRBV7-2 and TRBJ2-7; TRBD2 aligns with 9 central bases. Specimen: PBMCs or T cells enriched from blood (not recorded which). The sequence derives from a woman aged 18-30 years who had recovered from COVID-19. The nucleotides are TGTGCCAGCAGCTTTGTAGCGGGGGTATACGAGCAGTACTTC. Its protein is CASSFVAGVYEQYF.